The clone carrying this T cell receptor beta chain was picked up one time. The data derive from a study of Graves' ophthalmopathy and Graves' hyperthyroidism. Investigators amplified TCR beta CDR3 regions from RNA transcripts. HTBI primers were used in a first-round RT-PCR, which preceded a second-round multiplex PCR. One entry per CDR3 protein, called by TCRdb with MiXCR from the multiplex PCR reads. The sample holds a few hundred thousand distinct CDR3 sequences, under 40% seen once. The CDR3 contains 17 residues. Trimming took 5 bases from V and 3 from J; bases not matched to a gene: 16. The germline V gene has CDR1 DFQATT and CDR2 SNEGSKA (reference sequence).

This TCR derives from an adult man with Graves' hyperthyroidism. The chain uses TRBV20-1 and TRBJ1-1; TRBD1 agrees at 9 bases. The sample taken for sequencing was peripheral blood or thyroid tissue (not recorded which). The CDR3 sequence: CSAVVPGQGIGYTEAFF. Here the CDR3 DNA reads TGCAGTGCTGTCGTTCCCGGACAGGGGATTGGCTACACTGAAGCTTTCTTT.